The sequence of this T cell receptor beta chain was determined in a study of CD8 T cells in Susac syndrome. Random hexamers were used to reverse transcribe 0.5 to 1 ug of RNA. TCRdb ran MiXCR on the immunoSEQ multiplex PCR reads and lists one entry per CDR3 protein. The table includes about 250,000 distinct CDR3 sequences, roughly 93% detected once. The ends were cut back, 6 bases at V and 3 bases at J, with 30 bases in the middle. The CDR3 is made up of 20 amino acids. Germline V gene lookup returns CDR1 MNHEY and CDR2 SMNVEV (reference sequence). TCR beta sequencing covered blood CD8+ and CD4+ T cells. Treatment-naive patients with stable or active relapsing-remitting disease were the multiple sclerosis controls. TEMRA cells were enriched by FACS, and CD4+ and CD8+ T cells were negatively isolated.

The TCR originated in a human donor with multiple sclerosis. The gene calls are TRBV27 and TRBJ2-1; D possibly corresponds to TRBD1 (5 bases). The specimen sequenced was CD4+ T cells from PBMCs. CDR3 in DNA: TGTGCCAGCAGACCCACAGCGCTCCCTCGCAGGGCTTACGACTACAATGAGCAGTTCTTC. Protein product: CASRPTALPRRAYDYNEQFF.